The T cell receptor beta chain described here comes from a study of neoadjuvant anti-PD-1 for oral cavity cancer (dated by TCRdb to the early 2020s). Concerning the study at large: Patients mostly received three to four biweekly doses of nivolumab at 3 mg/kg before curative-intent surgical resection. A fourth nivolumab dose was given around day 43 to patients without progression, and definitive surgical resection was performed in those patients on days 50-56. Under RECIST 1.1, patients with complete response, partial response or stable disease were classed as responders, and patients with progression were classed as non-responders. The parent correlative cohort had eleven to twelve patients and a response rate of roughly 34%.

Including cysteine and phenylalanine, the CDR3 has 12 amino acids. Just CDR3 DNA is preserved here, 36 bases in frame from base 1. According to the germline V gene (reference sequence), CDR1 reads GTSNPN and CDR2 reads SVGIG. On the study overall, not on this receptor specifically: Higher pretreatment blood Treg/Th17 ratios correlated with higher pretreatment blood TCRbeta clonality and lower post-treatment tumor TCRbeta clonality. Within PBMCs, T cell clonality (Gini index) was significantly higher in non-responders than responders after neoadjuvant nivolumab. Only a few patients per response group were included in the TCR analyses, and the authors called for validation in larger cohorts.

For deep sequencing, PBMC libraries mostly used around 500 ng of input genomic DNA, with six replicates for each sample. TCRbeta libraries were prepared with the immunoSEQ hsTCRbeta kit according to the manufacturer's instructions. An Illumina NovaSeq 6000 S4 flow cell was used to sequence the final libraries, which had first been combined to 3 nM. As for the original processing: The immunoSEQ Analyzer was used for raw data preprocessing and quality control. The analysis was limited to productive rearrangements, and each clonotype was defined by a unique CDR3 amino acid sequence. Repertoire clonality was estimated as the Gini-Simpson index, computed with the R package tcR. Gini indices were compared with Student's t test, and associations with tumor size change were assessed by Pearson correlation. TCRdb provides this immuneACCESS table in a form limited to in-frame rearrangements. Some clones are lacking; in checked studies, under half of them reflect an unresolved V gene, and why the rest are absent is not known. D and trimming were read from the DNA, whereas the V and J calls and clone size are those reported in that table. This sample has approximately 13,000 clones in its table, and about three fifths of those were observed once. In total, the top ten clones hold under 2.5% of the sample.

The sample's time point label, decoded: before neoadjuvant nivolumab. The patients had newly diagnosed stage II-IVA oral cavity squamous cell carcinoma and had not received any prior systemic or radiation treatment. The cohort consisted of patients with HPV-negative, locally advanced oral cavity squamous cell carcinoma. Peripheral blood mononuclear cells were analyzed directly and were not maintained or expanded in culture. Samples were obtained from a longitudinal correlative study of a single-arm phase II trial of neoadjuvant nivolumab in oral cavity squamous cell carcinoma. Subject-matched pre- and post-treatment PBMCs and tumors from three responders and three non-responders underwent genomic DNA-based TCRbeta sequencing. Peripheral blood mononuclear cells were collected before nivolumab treatment and again after treatment, at the time of surgery. The Maxwell RSC DNA from Cells kit was used to isolate genomic DNA from PBMCs.

Concerning this clone itself: What antigen it recognizes has not been identified. One end of the junction varies from germline; a read error may be responsible.

The V and J segments used are TRBV30 and TRBJ2-7, with TRBD2 as a weak D call on 6 bases. The receptor comes from a person aged 40-85 years with oral cavity squamous cell carcinoma. The sample here was PBMCs, taken before nivolumab (anti-PD-1) treatment. The CDR3 has the sequence CACLGEDTPRRF. The DNA is TGTGCCTGCCTGGGGGAGGATACCCCCCGGCGCTTC.